The 8 T cell receptor beta chains listed next were all sequenced from one sample in a study of cytotoxic CD8 clonotypes in ibrutinib-treated CLL listed by TCRdb under 2021. Libraries were made using the immunoSEQ multiplex PCR assay. TCRdb limited this immuneACCESS table to in-frame rearrangements with V and J called. A share of clones is missing; checked studies link under half to unresolved V genes, and the rest is unexplained. This sample gives 330,000 or so clones in total; under 70% of them show up just once. The ten largest clones capture under 8% of the sample. The sample here was PBMCs, taken after 36 months of ibrutinib treatment. These TCRs come from a human donor with chronic lymphocytic leukemia.

The chain is built from TRBV6-5 and TRBJ1-4; D might be TRBD1 (6 bases). V was clipped by 0 bases and J by 7 bases, with 12 bases between them. The germline gives CDR1 MNHEY, CDR2 SVGAGI. CDR3 length: 15 amino acids. CDR3 in amino acids: CASSYSRGAGEKLFF. CDR3 nucleotides: TGTGCCAGCAGTTACTCGCGGGGGGCTGGTGAAAAACTGTTTTTT.

This clone showed up just once. The chain is built from TRBV4-1 and TRBJ1-5; 8 bases agree with TRBD1. The CDR3 contains 13 residues. Losses at the gene ends were 3 bases for V and 7 bases for J; bases not matched to a gene: 2. In germline, CDR1 is MGHRA, CDR2 YSYEKL. This CDR3 is CASSHTGGQPQHF. For the CDR3, the DNA is TGCGCCAGCAGCCATACAGGGGGACAGCCCCAGCATTTT.

The chain combines TRBV6-1 with TRBJ2-7; D possibly corresponds to TRBD1 (6 bases). Trimming shortened V by 10 bases and J by 3 bases, and 13 bases separated the two germline ends. Germline CDR1 is MNHNS and CDR2 is SASEGT. The CDR3 consists of 12 residues. Written as DNA, the CDR3 is TGTGCCAACCCGGGACACCACTACGAGCAGTACTTC. It translates to CANPGHHYEQYF.

This clone has only a few counts. The rearrangement uses TRBV15 and TRBJ1-4; perhaps TRBD1 as D (6 bases). Trimming left V 5 bases short and J 6 bases short, with 13 bases between. The CDR3 is made up of 14 amino acids. Germline V lookup: CDR1 LNHNV, CDR2 YYDKDF (reference sequence). The CDR3 DNA follows: TGTGCCACCAGCGAGGGGGGCGCGGATGAAAAACTGTTTTTT. Its translation is CATSEGGADEKLFF.

The V gene is TRBV6-1, the J gene TRBJ2-2; TRBD2 aligns across 9 bases. J lost 1 base, V lost 2 bases, and 17 bases had no gene match. This CDR3 region has 21 residues. The germline gives CDR1 MNHNS, CDR2 SASEGT. For the CDR3, the DNA is TGTGCCAGCAGTGAAAGAATTGTACGTGGAAGCGGGGGGCTGAACACCGGGGAGCTGTTTTTT. This encodes CASSERIVRGSGGLNTGELFF.

The rearrangement joins TRBV7-8 to TRBJ2-7, with D possibly matching TRBD1 (6 bases). The germline V gene has CDR1 SGHVS and CDR2 FQNEAQ. Deletions cut 1 base from V and 0 bases from J, with 16 bases between. The CDR3 contains 17 residues. This CDR3 reads CASSLVGGGLSSYEQYF. CDR3 in DNA: TGTGCCAGCAGCTTAGTCGGTGGGGGCCTAAGCTCCTACGAGCAGTACTTC.

As DNA, the CDR3 is TGTGCCAGCAGGATGGACAGGGCCACTGAAGCTTTCTTT. Translation: CASRMDRATEAFF. The chain recombines TRBV2 with TRBJ1-1; 8 nucleotides line up with TRBD1. V lost 6 bases and J lost 4; bases outside the gene matches: 4. This CDR3 has 13 residues. The V gene's germline CDR1 is SNHLY and CDR2 FYNNEI.

The gene calls are TRBV9 and TRBJ1-2; 9 bases are a match to TRBD1. J gave up 5 bases and V 0 bases, and 11 bases lay outside the gene matches. The CDR3 is made up of 17 amino acids. The V gene's germline CDR1 is SGDLS and CDR2 YYNGEE. CDR3 coding DNA: TGTGCCAGCAGCGTAGAGGCACAGGGGGCGGCCTTATATGGCTACACCTTC. Translated, it gives CASSVEAQGAALYGYTF.